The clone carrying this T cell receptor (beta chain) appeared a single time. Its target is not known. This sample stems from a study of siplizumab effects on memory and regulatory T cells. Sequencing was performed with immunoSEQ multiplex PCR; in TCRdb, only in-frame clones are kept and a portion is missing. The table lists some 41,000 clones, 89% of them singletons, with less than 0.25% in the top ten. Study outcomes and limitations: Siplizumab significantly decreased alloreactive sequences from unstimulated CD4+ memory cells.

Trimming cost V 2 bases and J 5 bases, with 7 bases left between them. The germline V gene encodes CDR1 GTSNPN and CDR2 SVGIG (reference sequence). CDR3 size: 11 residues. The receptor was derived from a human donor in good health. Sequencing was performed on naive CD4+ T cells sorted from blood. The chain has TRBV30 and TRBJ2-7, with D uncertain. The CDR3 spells CAWSPTNEQYF. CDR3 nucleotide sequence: TGTGCCTGGAGTCCCACAAACGAGCAGTACTTC.